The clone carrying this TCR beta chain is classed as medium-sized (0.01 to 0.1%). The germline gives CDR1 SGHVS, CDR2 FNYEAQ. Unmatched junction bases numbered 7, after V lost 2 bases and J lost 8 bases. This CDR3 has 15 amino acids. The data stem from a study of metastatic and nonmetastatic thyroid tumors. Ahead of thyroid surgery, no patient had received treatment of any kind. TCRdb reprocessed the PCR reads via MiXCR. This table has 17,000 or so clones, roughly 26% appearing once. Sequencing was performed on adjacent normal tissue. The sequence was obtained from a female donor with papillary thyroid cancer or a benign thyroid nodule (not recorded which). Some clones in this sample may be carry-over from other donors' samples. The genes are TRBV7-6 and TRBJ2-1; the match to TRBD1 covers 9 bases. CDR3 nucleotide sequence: TGTGCCAGCAGCTTAACCGGGACAGGGTTGGATGAGCAGTTCTTC. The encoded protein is CASSLTGTGLDEQFF.